These 27 T cell receptor beta chains were sequenced from one sample in a study of shared clonotypes between healthy human individuals. TCRdb's copy holds only in-frame clones and misses some; the assay was immunoSEQ multiplex PCR. Of about 2 million clones listed, roughly 94% are singletons. CD45RO-negative CD8 cells positively selected for CCR7 made up the naive population, which excluded terminally differentiated effector memory CD45RA+ cells. What was sequenced was naive CD8+ T cells sorted from blood. The receptors were gathered from a man between 18 and 29 years old in good health.

V and J are TRBV7-9 and TRBJ1-1; no firm D call. Trimming stripped 4 bases from V and 0 bases from J, with 12 bases between. The CDR3 loop spans 15 amino acids. Germline CDR1 reads SEHNR; CDR2 reads FQNEAQ (reference sequence). The CDR3 region has the DNA TGTGCCAGCAGCTCCGGCATGGGTCTGAACACTGAAGCTTTCTTT. This codes for CASSSGMGLNTEAFF.

In nucleotides, the CDR3 is TGTGCCAGCAGCAAACACGGGGGGACAGGGACTAAAGTGCAGTACTTC. Translated: CASSKHGGTGTKVQYF. The gene calls are TRBV21-1 and TRBJ2-7; the table's TRBD1 call for D was not verified on the DNA. TRBV21-1 is deemed a pseudogene. CDR3 size: 16 residues.

The chain links TRBV2 to TRBJ2-7; the match to TRBD1 covers 10 bases. The CDR3 has 15 residues. The V gene end was trimmed by 8 bases and the J gene end by 0 bases; junction bases not matched to a gene: 7. Germline loops: CDR1 SNHLY, CDR2 FYNNEI. Written as DNA, the CDR3 is TGTGCCAGCCCCGGGACAGGGGAGTCCTCCTACGAGCAGTACTTC. Encoded protein: CASPGTGESSYEQYF. Full variable domain (missing parts from reference TRBV2 and TRBJ2-7): EPEVTQTPSHQVTQMGQEVILRCVPISNHLYFYWYRQILGQKVEFLVSFYNNEISEKSEIFDDQFSVERPDGSNFTLKIRSTKLEDSAMYFCASPGTGESSYEQYFGPGTRLTVT.

This chain connects TRBV2 to TRBJ2-1, with D tentatively TRBD1 (7 bases). There are 18 residues in the CDR3. The ends were cut back, 6 bases at V and 3 bases at J, with 24 bases in the middle. In germline, CDR1 is SNHLY, CDR2 FYNNEI. CDR3 nucleotide sequence: TGTGCCAGCAGCCTTAAAGAGGGAGGAGGGGGCGACTACAATGAGCAGTTCTTC. Translation gives CASSLKEGGGGDYNEQFF.

The CDR3 DNA reads TGTGCCAGCAGTGCAGGACAGGGTTTCTCCTACGAGCAGTACTTC. It codes for CASSAGQGFSYEQYF. The chain carries TRBV6-5 and TRBJ2-7, with 8 bases that match TRBD1. The V and J ends lost 5 bases and 0 bases, in that order; junction bases with no gene match: 6. Germline assignment: CDR1 MNHEY and CDR2 SVGAGI. The CDR3 spans 15 residues.

A note on this clone: Distinct nucleotide sequences in the sample also encode this CDR3. The V gene is TRBV7-9, the J gene TRBJ2-7; D possibly corresponds to TRBD2 (5 bases). Germline values: CDR1 SEHNR, CDR2 FQNEAQ (reference sequence). The CDR3 totals 13 residues. Trimming pared 6 bases from V and 0 bases from J, leaving 9 bases between. CDR3 sequence: CASSRGSSYEQYF. The CDR3 coding sequence is TGTGCCAGCAGTCGGGGAAGCTCCTACGAGCAGTACTTC.

The V gene is TRBV5-6, the J gene TRBJ1-1; D is uncertain. The ends were cut back, 4 bases at V and 1 base at J, with 11 bases in the middle. This CDR3 has 14 amino acids. Germline CDR1 is SGHDT and CDR2 is YYEEEE. The CDR3 sequence: CASSGEMANTEAFF. As DNA, the CDR3 is TGTGCCAGCAGCGGGGAGATGGCGAACACTGAAGCTTTCTTT.

CDR3 amino acids: CASRHDSRRSYNEQFF. In DNA form, the CDR3 reads TGTGCCAGCCGCCACGACAGTCGGAGATCCTACAATGAGCAGTTCTTC. The chain employs TRBV27 and TRBJ2-1; D may be TRBD1 (5 bases). CDR1 is MNHEY, CDR2 SMNVEV, per germline (reference sequence). Trimming left V 8 bases short and J 1 base short, with 18 bases between. CDR3 length equals 16 residues.

This chain connects TRBV19 to TRBJ2-7; D not resolved. The CDR3 covers 15 residues. V lost 5 bases to trimming and J lost 1 base, with 15 bases between them. The germline V gene has CDR1 LNHDA and CDR2 SQIVND (reference sequence). The CDR3 sequence: CASSPSPYLSYEQYF. The CDR3 DNA reads as TGTGCCAGTAGTCCCTCCCCATACCTTTCCTACGAGCAGTACTTC.

The V call is TRBV27, the J call TRBJ2-1; 10 nucleotides match TRBD2. The CDR3 contains 17 residues. The V and J ends lost 7 bases and 6 bases, in that order; junction bases with no gene match: 15. The V gene's germline CDR1 is MNHEY and CDR2 SMNVEV (reference sequence). The CDR3 loop reads CASTRPTSGFPINEQFF. The CDR3 bases are TGTGCCAGCACCCGCCCGACTAGCGGGTTCCCTATCAATGAGCAGTTCTTC.

V gene TRBV5-6 combines with J gene TRBJ2-5, with D tentatively TRBD2 (6 bases). There are 15 residues in the CDR3. Germline CDR1 and CDR2: SGHDT and YYEEEE. The V end lost 0 bases, the J end lost 7 bases, and 16 bases lay between the germline ends. In nucleotides, the CDR3 is TGTGCCAGCAGCTTGGAGGACTACCAAAAAAGGACCCAGTACTTC. It yields the protein CASSLEDYQKRTQYF. Using reference TRBV5-6 and TRBJ2-5 for the parts outside the CDR3, the full variable domain is DAGVTQSPTHLIKTRGQQVTLRCSPKSGHDTVSWYQQALGQGPQFIFQYYEEEERQRGNFPDRFSGHQFPNYSSELNVNALLLGDSALYLCASSLEDYQKRTQYFGPGTRLLVL.

V gene TRBV19 combines with J gene TRBJ1-4, with 8 bases identical to TRBD1. This CDR3 is built from 17 residues. Germline CDR1 and CDR2: LNHDA and SQIVND (reference sequence). Trimming at V came to 5 bases and at J to 4 bases, leaving 12 bases not matched to a gene. The CDR3 loop reads CASSPWTGRSVNEKLFF. As DNA, the CDR3 is TGTGCCAGTAGTCCTTGGACAGGGAGGTCCGTTAATGAAAAACTGTTTTTT.

This clone was found once. At one boundary the junction diverges from the germline segment, which might be a read error. Other DNA sequences in this specimen translate into the identical CDR3. This rearrangement joins TRBV5-1 to TRBJ2-3, with D uncertain. Germline V gene data show CDR1 as SGHRS and CDR2 as YFSETQ. The CDR3 is made up of 13 amino acids. CDR3 bases: TGCGCCAGTAGCTTGAATGGGTACGATACGCAGTATTTT. Its protein product is CASSLNGYDTQYF. The complete variable domain, with remaining parts taken from reference TRBV5-1 and TRBJ2-3, reads KAGVTQTPRYLIKTRGQQVTLSCSPISGHRSVSWYQQTPGQGLQFLFEYFSETQRNKGNFPGRFSGRQFSNSRSEMNVSTLELGDSALYLCASSLNGYDTQYFGPGTRLTVL.

The genes are TRBV7-9 and TRBJ1-1; tentative D call: TRBD1 (5 bases). Trimming took off 1 base at V and 6 bases at J, with 18 bases between the two ends. The CDR3 consists of 16 residues. Germline lookup yields CDR1 SEHNR and CDR2 FQNEAQ (reference sequence). The CDR3 is CASSLVQDLRTAEAFF. CDR3 sequence (DNA): TGTGCCAGCAGCTTAGTACAGGACCTGCGCACCGCTGAAGCTTTCTTT.

This sequence joins TRBV5-1 and TRBJ2-7; D gene ambiguous. V gave up 5 bases and J gave up 3 bases, with 12 bases separating them. The CDR3 consists of 13 residues. CDR1 is SGHRS, CDR2 YFSETQ, per germline. The CDR3: CASRGGVGYEQYF. CDR3 nucleotide sequence: TGCGCCAGCAGGGGTGGAGTCGGCTACGAGCAGTACTTC. Combining the CDR3 with reference TRBV5-1 and TRBJ2-7 gives the whole variable domain KAGVTQTPRYLIKTRGQQVTLSCSPISGHRSVSWYQQTPGQGLQFLFEYFSETQRNKGNFPGRFSGRQFSNSRSEMNVSTLELGDSALYLCASRGGVGYEQYFGPGTRLTVT.

The chain joins TRBV2 to TRBJ1-5; D gene unclear. CDR1 and CDR2 from the germline V gene are SNHLY and FYNNEI. The V gene lost 3 bases and the J gene lost 6 bases, with 15 bases spanning the gap. CDR3 length: 15 amino acids. CDR3 sequence: CASSDWAEAGQPQHF. The CDR3 DNA follows: TGTGCCAGCAGTGACTGGGCAGAGGCTGGTCAGCCCCAGCATTTT.

The V and J genes are TRBV2 and TRBJ2-7, with 9 positions matching TRBD2. Trimming cost V 3 bases and J 3 bases; bases outside gene matches: 9. There are 16 residues in the CDR3. Germline assignment: CDR1 SNHLY and CDR2 FYNNEI. The CDR3 DNA reads as TGTGCCAGCAGTGAGAGGCCTAGCGGGGAGATCTACGAGCAGTACTTC. It specifies CASSERPSGEIYEQYF.

The count of this clone is one. V usage is TRBV7-3 and J usage is TRBJ2-7, with D possibly being TRBD1 (7 bases). CDR3 length: 13 residues. Germline V gene lookup returns CDR1 SGHTA and CDR2 FQGTGA. V was shortened by 5 bases and J by 5 bases, with 13 bases between the two germline ends. The CDR3 protein is CASSRQGGDEQYF. In DNA form, the CDR3 reads TGTGCCAGCAGCCGACAGGGAGGCGACGAGCAGTACTTC.

Worth noting for this clone: This specimen includes other DNA sequences encoding the same CDR3. The rearrangement uses TRBV9 and TRBJ1-5; D might be TRBD1 (6 bases). With 0 bases removed from V and 6 bases from J, the gap between germline ends came to 10 bases. This CDR3 is 14 amino acids long. Germline V gives CDR1 SGDLS, CDR2 YYNGEE. CDR3: CASSVGGGGQPQHF. The CDR3 DNA reads TGTGCCAGCAGCGTAGGAGGAGGGGGTCAGCCCCAGCATTTT.

The V call is TRBV10-1, the J call TRBJ1-1; D uncertain. Germline V gene sequence: CDR1 WNHNN, CDR2 SYGVQD (reference sequence). Deletions cut 2 bases from V and 7 bases from J, with 11 bases between. The CDR3 sequence is 13 residues long. As DNA, the CDR3 is TGCGCCAGCAGTGAGACGGGTTTTCATGAAGCTTTCTTT. As protein: CASSETGFHEAFF.

The chain employs TRBV7-2 and TRBJ1-3; D gene ambiguous. CDR1 SGHTA and CDR2 FQGNSA come from the germline V gene. The CDR3 consists of 14 residues. V shed 5 bases and J shed 0 bases, with 8 bases lying between them. The chain's CDR3 is CASSRAVSGNTIYF. DNA of the CDR3: TGTGCCAGCAGCCGGGCCGTCTCTGGAAACACCATATATTTT.

The chain recombines TRBV7-9 with TRBJ2-1; D not certain. This CDR3 has 14 amino acids. Germline CDR1 reads SEHNR; CDR2 reads FQNEAQ (reference sequence). Trimming removed 2 bases from V and 1 base from J, with 6 bases in between. CDR3 sequence: CASSLIESYNEQFF. The CDR3 nucleotides are TGTGCCAGCAGCTTAATAGAATCCTACAATGAGCAGTTCTTC.

The chain has TRBV4-1 and TRBJ2-1; 9 bases match TRBD1. With 2 bases clipped from V and 15 bases from J, the junction kept 8 bases outside the gene matches. The CDR3 covers 13 residues. Germline V gene lookup returns CDR1 MGHRA and CDR2 YSYEKL. CDR3 amino acids: CASSQKVQGASFF. In nucleotides, the CDR3 is TGCGCCAGCAGCCAAAAGGTACAGGGGGCATCGTTCTTC.

This sequence joins TRBV10-3 and TRBJ2-3; D gene unclear. V was pared by 10 bases and J by 1 base, with 12 bases between. CDR3 size: 13 residues. CDR1 is ENHRY, CDR2 SYGVKD, per germline. In nucleotides, the CDR3 is TGTGCCACCGAACTTGATGGCACAGATACGCAGTATTTT. This sequence encodes CATELDGTDTQYF.

The V gene is TRBV28, the J gene TRBJ1-3; D is unclear. The V and J ends lost 3 bases and 1 base respectively, with 16 bases between them. CDR1 is MDHEN and CDR2 is SYDVKM in the germline V gene. The CDR3 consists of 17 residues. CDR3 residues: CASSFSTGSGSGNTIYF. CDR3 nucleotides: TGTGCCAGCAGTTTTTCGACGGGTTCGGGGTCTGGAAACACCATATATTTT.

The chain joins TRBV5-4 to TRBJ1-1; 7 bases agree with TRBD1. CDR1 is SGHNT, CDR2 YYREEE, per germline (reference sequence). The CDR3 length is 14 residues. Unmatched junction bases numbered 7, after V lost 2 bases and J lost 6 bases. The CDR3: CASSFRGSFSEAFF. The CDR3 bases are TGTGCCAGCAGCTTCAGGGGGTCTTTCTCTGAAGCTTTCTTT.

The chain has TRBV6-6 and TRBJ1-2; D uncertain. V was clipped by 6 bases and J by 8 bases, with 22 bases between them. Looked up from germline, CDR1 is MNHNY and CDR2 is SVGAGI (reference sequence). The CDR3 totals 15 residues. This CDR3 reads CASSNRDEGLSGYTF. DNA for the CDR3: TGTGCCAGCAGCAACCGAGACGAGGGATTGAGCGGCTACACCTTC.